Shown below are 18 T cell receptor beta chains from a single sample sequenced in a study of a mutant IDH1 vaccine in newly diagnosed glioma. Sequencing used immunoSEQ multiplex PCR; TCRdb keeps in-frame clones, though not all of them. In the table there are tens of thousands of clones, around 84% of which are singletons. Time point defined: week 35, safety follow-up. The investigators gave 300 ug of mutant IDH1 20-mer peptide in each vaccine dose, together with topical imiquimod. These receptors' targets are unknown. The material was PBMCs, obtained from a glioma patient whose treatment included an IDH1 peptide vaccine. The receptors derive from a man younger than 45 with glioma.

This clone was found once. The V and J genes are TRBV30 and TRBJ2-5; D is possibly TRBD1 or TRBD2 (5 bases each). CDR1 and CDR2 from the germline V gene are GTSNPN and SVGIG (reference sequence). Trimming took 0 bases from V and 3 from J, leaving 14 bases between them. This CDR3 has 15 residues. The CDR3 nucleotides are TGTGCCTGGAGTGTCAGGAAGCGAGGGGAAGAGACCCAGTACTTC. This codes for CAWSVRKRGEETQYF.

The chain uses TRBV27 and TRBJ1-4; 10 bases are a match to TRBD1. CDR3 length: 16 residues. V lost 0 bases, J lost 10 bases, and 8 bases stayed unmatched. Per germline, CDR1 MNHEY and CDR2 SMNVEV (reference sequence). CDR3 bases: TGTGCCAGCAGTTTATCGTCTGGGACAGGGGAGGTAAAACTGTTTTTT. Protein product: CASSLSSGTGEVKLFF.

The chain uses TRBV13 and TRBJ2-5, with 12 bases fitting TRBD1. The J call could be wrong; TRBJ2-7 is a better fit for the DNA end. CDR3 length equals 15 residues. Germline V gene data show CDR1 as PRHDT and CDR2 as FYEKMQ (reference sequence). The CDR3 DNA follows: TGTGCCAGCAGCTCTTCCGGGACAGGGGGCGACGAGCAGTACTTC. It specifies CASSSSGTGGDEQYF.

The chain couples TRBV9 to TRBJ1-4; D is ambiguous. The CDR3 consists of 16 residues. V gave up 4 bases and J gave up 0 bases, with 13 bases separating them. CDR1 SGDLS and CDR2 YYNGEE come from the germline V gene. The CDR3 nucleotides read TGTGCCAGCAGCCCGACGGCGACTGCAACTAATGAAAAACTGTTTTTT. Translation gives CASSPTATATNEKLFF.

The V gene is TRBV5-4, the J gene TRBJ2-2, with 7 bases matching TRBD1. In germline, CDR1 is SGHNT, CDR2 YYREEE (reference sequence). The junction had 5 bases not matched to a gene; V was cut back by 0 bases and J by 6 bases. The CDR3 has 15 residues. This CDR3 is CASSLEPGGPGELFF. CDR3 coding DNA: TGTGCCAGCAGCTTGGAGCCAGGGGGTCCCGGGGAGCTGTTTTTT.

The rearrangement links TRBV6-5 to TRBJ2-7; D is ambiguous. The CDR3 contains 14 residues. The germline V gene encodes CDR1 MNHEY and CDR2 SVGAGI. The V gene lost 4 bases and the J gene lost 0 bases, with 10 bases spanning the gap. CDR3 nucleotides: TGTGCCAGCAGTTTCACCAGGAGCTCCTACGAGCAGTACTTC. This codes for CASSFTRSSYEQYF.

CDR3 sequence (DNA): TGTGCCAGCAGCGTAACAGGGGGCTATAATTCACCCCTCCACTTT. It yields the protein CASSVTGGYNSPLHF. This chain joins TRBV7-9 and TRBJ1-6; 8 bases line up with TRBD1. Trimming took 5 bases from V and 3 from J; bases not matched to a gene: 3. The germline gives CDR1 SEHNR, CDR2 FQNEAQ (reference sequence). There are 15 residues in the CDR3.

V usage is TRBV18 and J usage is TRBJ2-7, with TRBD2 matching 10 bases. The V and J ends lost 2 bases and 3 bases, in that order; junction bases with no gene match: 4. This CDR3 spans 15 amino acids. Germline CDR1 and CDR2: KGHSH and LQKENI. The CDR3 region is CASSPASGGDYEQYF. The CDR3 DNA reads TGTGCCAGCTCACCAGCCAGCGGGGGGGACTACGAGCAGTACTTC.

V usage is TRBV5-4 and J usage is TRBJ2-3; D might be TRBD1 (6 bases). Germline CDR1 SGHNT, CDR2 YYREEE (reference sequence). Trimming shortened V by 3 bases and J by 6 bases, and 17 bases separated the two germline ends. This CDR3 is 15 amino acids long. In nucleotides, the CDR3 is TGTGCCAGCAGCTCCAGGGCAGGGGCCGGGGATACGCAGTATTTT. It codes for CASSSRAGAGDTQYF.

This chain links TRBV7-3 with TRBJ2-1; 7 bases fit TRBD2. CDR3 length equals 14 residues. From germline, CDR1 is SGHTA and CDR2 FQGTGA. The V segment lost 0 bases and the J segment 4 bases; nucleotides outside the gene matches: 0. The chain's CDR3 is CASSLTGGYNEQFF. The CDR3 bases are TGTGCCAGCAGCTTAACCGGGGGGTACAATGAGCAGTTCTTC.

The chain carries TRBV30 and TRBJ1-1; TRBD1 aligns across 9 bases. Unmatched junction bases numbered 9, after V lost 0 bases and J lost 4 bases. Looked up from germline, CDR1 is GTSNPN and CDR2 is SVGIG (reference sequence). This CDR3 comprises 16 residues. The CDR3 protein is CAWSVPATGGFTEAFF. Here the CDR3 DNA reads TGTGCCTGGAGTGTACCCGCGACAGGGGGTTTCACTGAAGCTTTCTTT.

The rearrangement uses TRBV21-1 and TRBJ1-5; TRBD1, as called in the table, went unchecked against the DNA. TRBV21-1 is an annotated pseudogene. The CDR3 extends over 13 amino acids. The CDR3 is CASRQVRNQPQHF. The DNA for the CDR3 is TGTGCCAGCCGACAGGTCCGAAATCAGCCCCAGCATTTT.

This chain connects TRBV9 to TRBJ2-7; D is possibly TRBD1 or TRBD2 (5 bases each). The germline gives CDR1 SGDLS, CDR2 YYNGEE. The CDR3 spans 13 residues. The V gene lost 0 bases and the J gene lost 6 bases, with 10 bases spanning the gap. The CDR3 loop is CASSVGARGEQYF. CDR3 nucleotide sequence: TGTGCCAGCAGCGTAGGCGCGAGGGGCGAGCAGTACTTC.

The chain couples TRBV15 to TRBJ1-2; 8 nucleotides match TRBD1. This CDR3 is 15 amino acids long. After removal of 2 bases from V and 7 bases from J, the junction contained 9 bases not matched to a gene. CDR1 and CDR2 (germline): LNHNV, YYDKDF (reference sequence). The CDR3 region is CATSRSRTGYSGYTF. The CDR3 DNA reads as TGTGCCACCAGCAGAAGTCGGACAGGGTACAGTGGCTACACCTTC. The full variable domain, in which reference TRBV15 and TRBJ1-2 provide the parts outside the CDR3, is DAMVIQNPRYQVTQFGKPVTLSCSQTLNHNVMYWYQQKSSQAPKLLFHYYDKDFNNEADTPDNFQSRRPNTSFCFLDIRSPGLGDTAMYLCATSRSRTGYSGYTFGSGTRLTVV.

The V call is TRBV7-9, the J call TRBJ1-2, with D maybe TRBD1 (6 bases). CDR3 length equals 14 residues. CDR1 and CDR2 (germline): SEHNR, FQNEAQ (reference sequence). V lost 5 bases to trimming and J lost 4 bases, with 14 bases between them. Here the CDR3 DNA reads TGTGCCAGCAGCACCCGGGGAGGGGGCTATGGCTACACCTTC. This translates into CASSTRGGGYGYTF. Drawing the rest from reference TRBV7-9 and TRBJ1-2, the complete variable domain is DTGVSQNPRHKITKRGQNVTFRCDPISEHNRLYWYRQTLGQGPEFLTYFQNEAQLEKSRLLSDRFSAERPKGSFSTLEIQRTEQGDSAMYLCASSTRGGGYGYTFGSGTRLTVV.

The rearrangement links TRBV9 to TRBJ2-2, with D hard to call. Germline V gives CDR1 SGDLS, CDR2 YYNGEE. V lost 3 bases and J lost 9, with 9 bases in between. CDR3 length: 12 amino acids. CDR3 DNA sequence: TGTGCCAGCAGCGCCGACCTGAGGGAGCTGTTTTTT. This codes for CASSADLRELFF.

This clone appeared a single time. This chain uses TRBV11-3 with TRBJ2-3, with D uncertain. Germline CDR1 SGHNT, CDR2 YENEEA. V was shortened by 3 bases and J by 2 bases, with 12 bases between the two germline ends. This CDR3 comprises 15 residues. For the CDR3, the DNA is TGTGCCAGCAGCTTGAGTGGGCAAACCACAGATACGCAGTATTTT. Encoded protein: CASSLSGQTTDTQYF.

J is TRBJ1-1 and V is TRBV6-1; D is unclear. Germline CDR1 MNHNS, CDR2 SASEGT. CDR3 size: 13 residues. Trimming left V 3 bases short and J 5 bases short, with 10 bases between. CDR3 sequence: CASSEAGRTEAFF. The CDR3 nucleotides are TGTGCCAGCAGTGAGGCCGGAAGAACTGAAGCTTTCTTT.